This T cell receptor (beta chain) was sequenced during a study of cytomegalovirus exposure and HLA in healthy donors. Study results and limitations: One variant, a missense change in DCLRE1C, was linked in a later analysis to TCR beta V- and J-gene trimming. The authors later found most CMV-associated TCR beta chains appeared HLA-restricted. Beyond CMV serostatus, there was no information to go on about immune exposure.

Germline CDR1 and CDR2: MNHNY and SVGAGI (reference sequence). The CDR3 loop spans 14 amino acids. Trimming took off 5 bases at V and 4 bases at J, with 14 bases between the two ends. As for this clone: Its target is unknown.

PCR employed 60 Vbeta and 13 Jbeta primers. Original data processing: In a later analysis, the count reached 80 million or so unique TCR beta chains, with roughly 11 million shared. TCRdb keeps only in-frame clones here, not all; method: immunoSEQ multiplex PCR. V and J calls and clone size follow that table, whereas D and trimming were derived from the DNA. Here the sample spans some 97,000 clones, under 80% being singletons. Sequenced: PBMCs. This receptor was taken from a woman in her late teens or twenties in good health and CMV-seropositive. The gene calls are TRBV6-6 and TRBJ1-1; D is possibly TRBD1 (5 bases). In DNA form, the CDR3 reads TGTGCCAGCAGTAACGGAAGGGGATTCACTGAAGCTTTCTTT. It yields the protein CASSNGRGFTEAFF.